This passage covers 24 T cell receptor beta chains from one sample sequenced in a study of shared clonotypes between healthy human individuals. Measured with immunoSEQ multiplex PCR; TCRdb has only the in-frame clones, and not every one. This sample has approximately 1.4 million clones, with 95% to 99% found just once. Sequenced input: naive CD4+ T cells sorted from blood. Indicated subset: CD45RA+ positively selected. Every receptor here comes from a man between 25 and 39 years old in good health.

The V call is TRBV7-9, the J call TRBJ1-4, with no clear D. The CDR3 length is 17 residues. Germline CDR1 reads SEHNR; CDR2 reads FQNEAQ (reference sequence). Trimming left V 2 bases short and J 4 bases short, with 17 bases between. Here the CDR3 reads CASSLSRPQRLNEKLFF. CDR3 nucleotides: TGTGCCAGCAGCTTATCCAGGCCCCAGAGGCTTAATGAAAAACTGTTTTTT.

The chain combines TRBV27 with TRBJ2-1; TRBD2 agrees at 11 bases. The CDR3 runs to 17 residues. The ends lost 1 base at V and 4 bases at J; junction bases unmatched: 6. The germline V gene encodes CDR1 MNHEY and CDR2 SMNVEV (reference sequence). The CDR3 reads CASSLLVAGGKYNEQFF. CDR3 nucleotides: TGTGCCAGCAGTTTATTAGTAGCGGGAGGGAAATACAATGAGCAGTTCTTC.

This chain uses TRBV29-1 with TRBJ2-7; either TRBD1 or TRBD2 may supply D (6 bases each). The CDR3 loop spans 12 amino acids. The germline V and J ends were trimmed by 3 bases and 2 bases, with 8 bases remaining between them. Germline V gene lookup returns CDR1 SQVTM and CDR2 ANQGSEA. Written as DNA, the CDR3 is TGCAGCGTTGAGGAGGGGGCCTACGAGCAGTACTTC. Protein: CSVEEGAYEQYF.

The CDR3 sequence is CASSRENYGYTF. CDR3 in DNA: TGCGCCAGCAGCAGAGAAAACTATGGCTACACCTTC. The V and J genes are TRBV5-1 and TRBJ1-2, with D unresolved. V shed 4 bases and J shed 2 bases, with 6 bases lying between them. The CDR3 extends over 12 amino acids. Germline-derived CDR1 and CDR2 are SGHRS and YFSETQ.

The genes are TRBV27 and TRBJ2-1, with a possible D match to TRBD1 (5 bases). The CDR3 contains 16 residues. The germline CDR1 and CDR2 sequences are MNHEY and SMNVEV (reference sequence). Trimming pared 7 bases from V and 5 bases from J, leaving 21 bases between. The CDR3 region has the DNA TGTGCCAGCAAGAGATTCGGACACCCCGCCGACAATGAGCAGTTCTTC. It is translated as CASKRFGHPADNEQFF.

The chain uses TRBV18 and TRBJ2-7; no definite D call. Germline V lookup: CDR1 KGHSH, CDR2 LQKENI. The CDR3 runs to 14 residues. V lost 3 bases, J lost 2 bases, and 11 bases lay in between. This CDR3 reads CASSPKATTYEQYF. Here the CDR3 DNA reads TGTGCCAGCTCACCGAAGGCGACGACCTACGAGCAGTACTTC. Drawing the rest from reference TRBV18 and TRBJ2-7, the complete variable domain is NAGVMQNPRHLVRRRGQEARLRCSPMKGHSHVYWYRQLPEEGLKFMVYLQKENIIDESGMPKERFSAEFPKEGPSILRIQQVVRGDSAAYFCASSPKATTYEQYFGPGTRLTVT.

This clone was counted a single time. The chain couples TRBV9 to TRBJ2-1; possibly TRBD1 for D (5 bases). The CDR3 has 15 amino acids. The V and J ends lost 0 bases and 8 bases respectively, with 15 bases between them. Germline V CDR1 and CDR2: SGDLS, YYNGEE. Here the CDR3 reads CASSVERGASDEQFF. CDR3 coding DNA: TGTGCCAGCAGCGTAGAAAGGGGCGCATCGGATGAGCAGTTCTTC.

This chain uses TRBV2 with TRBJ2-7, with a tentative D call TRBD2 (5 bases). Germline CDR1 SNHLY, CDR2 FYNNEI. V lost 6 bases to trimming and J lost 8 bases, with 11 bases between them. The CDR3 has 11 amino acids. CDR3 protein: CASRPEGQQYF. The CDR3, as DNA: TGTGCCAGCAGGCCCGAGGGCCAGCAGTACTTC.

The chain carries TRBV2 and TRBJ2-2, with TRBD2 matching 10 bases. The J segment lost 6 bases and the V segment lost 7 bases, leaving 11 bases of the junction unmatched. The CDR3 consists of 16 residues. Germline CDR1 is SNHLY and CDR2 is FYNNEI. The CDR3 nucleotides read TGTGCCAGCACCTTACTAGCGGGATTGAAGGCCGGGGAGCTGTTTTTT. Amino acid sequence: CASTLLAGLKAGELFF.

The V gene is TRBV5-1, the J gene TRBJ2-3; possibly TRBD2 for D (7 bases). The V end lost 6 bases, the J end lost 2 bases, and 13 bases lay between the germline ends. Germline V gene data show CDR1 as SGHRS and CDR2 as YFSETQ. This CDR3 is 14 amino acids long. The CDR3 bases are TGCGCCAGCACCCCGGGGGGCATCACAGATACGCAGTATTTT. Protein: CASTPGGITDTQYF.

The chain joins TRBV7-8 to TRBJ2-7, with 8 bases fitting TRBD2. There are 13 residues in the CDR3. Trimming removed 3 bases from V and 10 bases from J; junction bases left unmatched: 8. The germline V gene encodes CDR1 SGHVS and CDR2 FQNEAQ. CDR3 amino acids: CASSFGGGREQYF. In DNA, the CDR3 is TGTGCCAGCAGCTTCGGCGGGGGGAGGGAACAGTACTTC.

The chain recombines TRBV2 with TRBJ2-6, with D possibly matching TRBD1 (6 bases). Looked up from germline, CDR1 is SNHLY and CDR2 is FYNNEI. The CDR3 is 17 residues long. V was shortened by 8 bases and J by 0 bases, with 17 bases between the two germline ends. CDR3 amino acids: CASRTGTRASGANVLTF. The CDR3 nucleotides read TGTGCCAGCCGAACCGGGACAAGGGCCTCTGGGGCCAACGTCCTGACTTTC.

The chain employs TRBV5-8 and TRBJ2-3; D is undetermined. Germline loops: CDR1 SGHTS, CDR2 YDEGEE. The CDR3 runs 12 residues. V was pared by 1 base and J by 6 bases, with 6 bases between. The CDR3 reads CASSLFGDTQYF. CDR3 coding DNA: TGTGCCAGCAGCTTGTTTGGTGATACGCAGTATTTT.

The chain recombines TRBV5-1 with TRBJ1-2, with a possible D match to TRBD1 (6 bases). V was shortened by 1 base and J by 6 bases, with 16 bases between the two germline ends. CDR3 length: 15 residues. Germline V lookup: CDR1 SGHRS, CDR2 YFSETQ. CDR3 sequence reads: CASSLTAGGADGYTF. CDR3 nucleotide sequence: TGCGCCAGCAGCTTGACAGCCGGGGGCGCGGATGGCTACACCTTC.

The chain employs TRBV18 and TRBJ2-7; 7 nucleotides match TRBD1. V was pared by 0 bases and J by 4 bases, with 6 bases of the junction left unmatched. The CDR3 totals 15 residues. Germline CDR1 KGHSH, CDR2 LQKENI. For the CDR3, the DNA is TGTGCCAGCTCACCACCGACAGGGTCGGGTTACGAGCAGTACTTC. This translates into CASSPPTGSGYEQYF.

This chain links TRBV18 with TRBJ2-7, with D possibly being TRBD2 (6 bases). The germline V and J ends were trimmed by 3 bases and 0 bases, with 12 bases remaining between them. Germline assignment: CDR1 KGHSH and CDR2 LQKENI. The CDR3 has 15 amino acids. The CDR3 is CASSPSGTYSYEQYF. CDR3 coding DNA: TGTGCCAGCTCACCCTCCGGGACTTACTCCTACGAGCAGTACTTC.

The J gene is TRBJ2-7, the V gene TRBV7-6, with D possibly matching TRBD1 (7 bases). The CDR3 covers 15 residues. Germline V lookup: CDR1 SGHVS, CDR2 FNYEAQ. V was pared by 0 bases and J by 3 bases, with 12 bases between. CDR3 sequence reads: CASSLAEGAFYEQYF. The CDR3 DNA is TGTGCCAGCAGCTTAGCGGAGGGGGCATTCTACGAGCAGTACTTC. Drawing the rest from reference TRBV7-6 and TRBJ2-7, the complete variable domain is GAGVSQSPRYKVTKRGQDVALRCDPISGHVSLYWYRQALGQGPEFLTYFNYEAQQDKSGLPNDRFSAERPEGSISTLTIQRTEQRDSAMYRCASSLAEGAFYEQYFGPGTRLTVT.

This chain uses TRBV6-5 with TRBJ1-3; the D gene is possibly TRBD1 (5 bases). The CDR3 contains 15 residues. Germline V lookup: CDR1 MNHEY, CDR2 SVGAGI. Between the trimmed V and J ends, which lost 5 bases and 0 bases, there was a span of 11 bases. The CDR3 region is CASSPTVRSGNTIYF. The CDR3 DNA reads TGTGCCAGCAGTCCGACAGTTCGCTCTGGAAACACCATATATTTT.

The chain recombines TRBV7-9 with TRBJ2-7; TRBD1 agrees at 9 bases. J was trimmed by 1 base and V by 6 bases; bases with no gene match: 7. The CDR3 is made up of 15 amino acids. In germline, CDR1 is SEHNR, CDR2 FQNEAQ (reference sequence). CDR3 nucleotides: TGTGCCAGCAGTTTGGAAGGACAGGGGTCCTACGAGCAGTACTTC. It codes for CASSLEGQGSYEQYF.

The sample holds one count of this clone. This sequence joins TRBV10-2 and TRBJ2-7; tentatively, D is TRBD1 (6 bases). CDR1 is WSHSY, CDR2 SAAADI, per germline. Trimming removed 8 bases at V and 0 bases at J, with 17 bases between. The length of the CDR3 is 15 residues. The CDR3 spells CASAGVWGSSYEQYF. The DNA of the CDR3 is TGCGCCAGCGCAGGGGTATGGGGAAGCTCCTACGAGCAGTACTTC.

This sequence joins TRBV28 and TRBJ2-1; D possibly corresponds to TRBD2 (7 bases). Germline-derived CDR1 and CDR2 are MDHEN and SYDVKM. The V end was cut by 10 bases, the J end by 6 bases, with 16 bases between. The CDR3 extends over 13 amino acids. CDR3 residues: CATRGGGRNEQFF. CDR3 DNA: TGTGCCACCAGAGGGGGGGGTCGCAATGAGCAGTTCTTC. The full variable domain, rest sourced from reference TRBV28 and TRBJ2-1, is DVKVTQSSRYLVKRTGEKVFLECVQDMDHENMFWYRQDPGLGLRLIYFSYDVKMKEKGDIPEGYSVSREKKERFSLILESASTNQTSMYLCATRGGGRNEQFFGPGTRLTVL.

The CDR3 spells CASSVGQGFPTNEKLFF. CDR3 bases: TGTGCCAGCAGCGTGGGACAGGGGTTCCCAACTAATGAAAAACTGTTTTTT. The chain has TRBV9 and TRBJ1-4; 10 nucleotides line up with TRBD1. The germline V gene has CDR1 SGDLS and CDR2 YYNGEE. The CDR3 spans 17 residues. With 2 bases clipped from V and 0 bases from J, the junction kept 4 bases outside the gene matches. The whole variable domain, filled in from reference TRBV9 and TRBJ1-4, reads DSGVTQTPKHLITATGQRVTLRCSPRSGDLSVYWYQQSLDQGLQFLIQYYNGEERAKGNILERFSAQQFPDLHSELNLSSLELGDSALYFCASSVGQGFPTNEKLFFGSGTQLSVL.

The chain's CDR3 is CASRQTESGNYGYTF. CDR3 in DNA: TGTGCCAGTAGACAAACGGAATCGGGAAACTATGGCTACACCTTC. This rearrangement joins TRBV6-1 to TRBJ1-2; D is uncertain. The CDR3 has 15 amino acids. V was cut by 9 bases and J by 2 bases, with 19 bases left in between. Per germline, CDR1 MNHNS and CDR2 SASEGT.

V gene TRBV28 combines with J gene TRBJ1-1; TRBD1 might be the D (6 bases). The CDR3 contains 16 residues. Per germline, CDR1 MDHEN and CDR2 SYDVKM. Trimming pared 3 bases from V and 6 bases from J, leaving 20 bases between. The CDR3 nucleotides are TGTGCCAGCAGTTTCGACAGGAGCAGGAAATTTGCTGAAGCTTTCTTT. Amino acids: CASSFDRSRKFAEAFF.